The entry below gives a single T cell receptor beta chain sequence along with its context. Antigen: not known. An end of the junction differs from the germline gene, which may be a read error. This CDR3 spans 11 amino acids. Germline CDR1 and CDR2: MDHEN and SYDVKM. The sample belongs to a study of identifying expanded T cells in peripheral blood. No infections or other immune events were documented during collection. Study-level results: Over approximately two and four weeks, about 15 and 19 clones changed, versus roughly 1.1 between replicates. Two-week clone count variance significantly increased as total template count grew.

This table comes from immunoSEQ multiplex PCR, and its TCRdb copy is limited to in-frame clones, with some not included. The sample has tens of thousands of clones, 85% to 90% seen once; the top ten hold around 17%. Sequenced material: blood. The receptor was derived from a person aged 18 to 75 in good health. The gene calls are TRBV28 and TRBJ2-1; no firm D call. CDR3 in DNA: TGTGCCAGCAGTTTATCACCCCCGGCGGTCTTC. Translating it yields CASSLSPPAVF.